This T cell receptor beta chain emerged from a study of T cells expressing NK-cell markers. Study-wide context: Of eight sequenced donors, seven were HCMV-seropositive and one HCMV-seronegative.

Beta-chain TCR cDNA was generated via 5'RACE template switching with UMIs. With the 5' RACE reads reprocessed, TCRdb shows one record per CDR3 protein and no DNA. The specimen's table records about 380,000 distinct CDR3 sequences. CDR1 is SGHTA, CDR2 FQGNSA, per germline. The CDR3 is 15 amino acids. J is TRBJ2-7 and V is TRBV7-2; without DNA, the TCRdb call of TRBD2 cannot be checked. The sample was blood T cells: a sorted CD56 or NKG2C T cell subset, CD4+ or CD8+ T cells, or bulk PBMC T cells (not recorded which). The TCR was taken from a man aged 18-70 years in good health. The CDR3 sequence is CASSSGLAVVYEQYF.